What follows are 16 T cell receptor beta chains derived from one specimen sequenced in a study of T cells in localized non-small cell lung cancer. Profiled with immunoSEQ multiplex PCR; TCRdb holds only in-frame clones, not every one. This table holds tens of thousands of clones, approximately 88% found once. Material: peripheral blood, obtained before any cancer treatment. The receptors were gathered from a man aged 35-69 years with stage I squamous cell lung carcinoma.

This chain joins TRBV12-5 and TRBJ2-5; 9 nucleotides align to TRBD1. Germline CDR1 LGHNT, CDR2 FRNRAP. The V segment lost 5 bases and the J segment 2 bases; nucleotides outside the gene matches: 6. CDR3 length: 15 amino acids. CDR3 sequence reads: CASGSGQGPQETQYF. The CDR3, as DNA: TGTGCTAGTGGTAGCGGACAGGGGCCGCAAGAGACCCAGTACTTC.

The chain combines TRBV19 with TRBJ1-1, with D perhaps TRBD1 (6 bases). The CDR3 totals 11 residues. The germline V gene encodes CDR1 LNHDA and CDR2 SQIVND (reference sequence). V dropped 10 bases and J dropped 10 bases, with 16 bases sitting between them. The CDR3 nucleotides are TGTGCCACCCTAGACAGGACTCGAGCTTTCTTT. It codes for CATLDRTRAFF.

The J gene is TRBJ1-2, the V gene TRBV30; 10 bases are shared with TRBD1. This CDR3 region has 14 residues. After removal of 2 bases from V and 2 bases from J, the junction contained 2 bases not matched to a gene. CDR1 is GTSNPN, CDR2 SVGIG, per germline (reference sequence). This CDR3 is CAWSLTGGNYGYTF. As DNA, the CDR3 is TGTGCCTGGAGTTTGACAGGGGGCAACTATGGCTACACCTTC.

The rearrangement links TRBV6-1 to TRBJ1-2, with D unresolved. Germline-derived CDR1 and CDR2 are MNHNS and SASEGT. The CDR3 extends over 13 amino acids. V lost 7 bases and J 6 bases, leaving 15 bases between the germline ends. DNA of the CDR3: TGTGCCAGCAAGTCGGCTCAGATGGATGGCTACACCTTC. Encoded protein: CASKSAQMDGYTF.

The V and J genes are TRBV19 and TRBJ1-5; D is possibly TRBD1 (5 bases). Germline V CDR1 and CDR2: LNHDA, SQIVND (reference sequence). V was cut by 4 bases and J by 7 bases, with 14 bases left in between. CDR3 size: 14 residues. CDR3 residues: CASSKRARDQPQHF. The CDR3 coding sequence is TGTGCCAGTAGTAAGAGGGCGAGGGACCAGCCCCAGCATTTT.

The rearrangement links TRBV7-8 to TRBJ1-6; a possible D gene is TRBD1 (6 bases). CDR3 size: 16 residues. The germline V gene has CDR1 SGHVS and CDR2 FQNEAQ. Trimming removed 5 bases from V and 4 bases from J, with 15 bases in between. Here the CDR3 reads CASSPLPGQYNSPLHF. In nucleotides, the CDR3 is TGTGCCAGCAGCCCCCTCCCCGGACAGTATAATTCACCCCTCCACTTT.

This clone was found a few times. The V call is TRBV6-6, the J call TRBJ1-5; TRBD1 agrees at 7 bases. The V gene's germline CDR1 is MNHNY and CDR2 SVGAGI (reference sequence). The CDR3 contains 14 residues. The ends lost 1 base at V and 4 bases at J; junction bases unmatched: 1. This chain's CDR3 is CASSYLTGNQPQHF. CDR3 nucleotide sequence: TGTGCCAGCAGTTACTTGACAGGGAATCAGCCCCAGCATTTT.

The chain couples TRBV15 to TRBJ1-1; perhaps TRBD1 as D (6 bases). Per germline, CDR1 LNHNV and CDR2 YYDKDF (reference sequence). Trimming took 3 bases from V and 1 from J, leaving 12 bases between them. The CDR3 is 15 amino acids. The DNA for the CDR3 is TGTGCCACCAGCAGGGGGGGCGCGGGGAACACTGAAGCTTTCTTT. This codes for CATSRGGAGNTEAFF. The entire variable domain, with the rest obtained from reference TRBV15 and TRBJ1-1, is as follows: DAMVIQNPRYQVTQFGKPVTLSCSQTLNHNVMYWYQQKSSQAPKLLFHYYDKDFNNEADTPDNFQSRRPNTSFCFLDIRSPGLGDTAMYLCATSRGGAGNTEAFFGQGTRLTVV.

The chain joins TRBV27 to TRBJ1-1; D uncertain. This CDR3 spans 16 amino acids. V shed 4 bases and J shed 4 bases, with 19 bases lying between them. Germline CDR1 is MNHEY and CDR2 is SMNVEV (reference sequence). The CDR3 spells CASSSAGKAEGTEAFF. CDR3 bases: TGTGCCAGCAGTTCCGCGGGGAAGGCAGAGGGCACTGAAGCTTTCTTT.

This chain uses TRBV5-8 with TRBJ1-5, with 7 bases identical to TRBD1. There are 18 residues in the CDR3. The germline V gene encodes CDR1 SGHTS and CDR2 YDEGEE. J lost 5 bases, V lost 4 bases, and 18 bases had no gene match. This chain's CDR3 is CASSPRAQQGRVDQPQHF. The CDR3 DNA sequence: TGTGCCAGCAGCCCGAGGGCCCAACAGGGGAGGGTCGATCAGCCCCAGCATTTT.

This clone was counted once. The chain combines TRBV7-9 with TRBJ1-1; D gene uncertain. The CDR3 runs to 13 residues. Germline assignment: CDR1 SEHNR and CDR2 FQNEAQ (reference sequence). The V end lost 5 bases, the J end lost 4 bases, and 11 bases lay between the germline ends. CDR3 in amino acids: CASSEVPSTEAFF. The CDR3 DNA reads TGTGCCAGCAGCGAGGTCCCCTCCACTGAAGCTTTCTTT.

The chain recombines TRBV28 with TRBJ1-3; D is undetermined. Germline CDR1 and CDR2: MDHEN and SYDVKM. V was trimmed by 2 bases and J by 0 bases, leaving 5 bases between them. The CDR3 length is 14 residues. The CDR3 nucleotides read TGTGCCAGCAGTTTAGTCTACTCTGGAAACACCATATATTTT. Its protein is CASSLVYSGNTIYF.

The V call is TRBV5-4, the J call TRBJ2-2; 7 positions match TRBD1. CDR1 and CDR2 from the germline V gene are SGHNT and YYREEE (reference sequence). CDR3 length: 16 amino acids. V was clipped by 4 bases and J by 2 bases; unmatched bases: 8. The DNA for the CDR3 is TGTGCCAGCAGCCGAGGGACAGCCGGAAACACCGGGGAGCTGTTTTTT. Translating gives CASSRGTAGNTGELFF.

This rearrangement joins TRBV18 to TRBJ1-2, with unresolved D. Germline V lookup: CDR1 KGHSH, CDR2 LQKENI. The CDR3 consists of 15 residues. V dropped 2 bases and J dropped 2 bases, with 12 bases sitting between them. The CDR3 here is CASSPTPEANYGYTF. CDR3 DNA: TGTGCCAGCTCACCAACCCCCGAAGCGAACTATGGCTACACCTTC.

This clone was counted a single time. The J gene is TRBJ1-2, the V gene TRBV6-1; 9 bases agree with TRBD1. This CDR3 comprises 12 residues. The trim removed 4 bases at V and 8 bases at J, leaving 2 bases unmatched. The germline V gene encodes CDR1 MNHNS and CDR2 SASEGT. This CDR3 reads CASSGQGGGYTF. DNA of the CDR3: TGTGCCAGCAGTGGACAGGGGGGAGGCTACACCTTC.

The rearrangement links TRBV4-1 to TRBJ1-5, with a possible D match to TRBD1 (6 bases). V was shortened by 1 base and J by 7 bases, with 14 bases between the two germline ends. The germline gives CDR1 MGHRA, CDR2 YSYEKL. The CDR3 consists of 15 residues. In DNA form, the CDR3 reads TGCGCCAGCAGCCAAGGCAGGGGAGAGTACCAGCCCCAGCATTTT. It specifies CASSQGRGEYQPQHF.